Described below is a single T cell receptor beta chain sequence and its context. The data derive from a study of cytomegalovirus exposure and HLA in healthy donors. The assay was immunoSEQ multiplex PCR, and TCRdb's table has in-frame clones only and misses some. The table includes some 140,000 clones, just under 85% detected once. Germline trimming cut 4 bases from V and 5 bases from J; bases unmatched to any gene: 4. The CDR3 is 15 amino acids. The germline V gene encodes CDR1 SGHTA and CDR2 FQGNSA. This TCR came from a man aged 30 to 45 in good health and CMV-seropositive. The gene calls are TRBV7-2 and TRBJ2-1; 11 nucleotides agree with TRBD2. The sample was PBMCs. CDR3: CASSSGLAGNNEQFF. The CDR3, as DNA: TGTGCCAGCAGCTCCGGACTAGCGGGCAACAATGAGCAGTTCTTC.